This entry lists 30 T cell receptor beta chains sequenced from one sample in a study of blood T cell repertoires in COVID-19. The data were produced by immunoSEQ multiplex PCR, yet TCRdb's version contains in-frame clones alone and is incomplete. The table records about 180,000 clones, about 84% of them present only once. Specimen: peripheral blood. The source of these receptors is a human donor in a cohort sampled during active COVID-19.

This chain joins TRBV7-9 and TRBJ2-7; TRBD1 matches at 9 bases. Trimming removed 1 base from V and 2 bases from J; junction bases left unmatched: 6. The germline V gene encodes CDR1 SEHNR and CDR2 FQNEAQ (reference sequence). This CDR3 region has 16 residues. CDR3 nucleotide sequence: TGTGCCAGCAGCTTAGGACCGGGACAGGGCGCCTACGAGCAGTACTTC. This sequence encodes CASSLGPGQGAYEQYF.

The CDR3 protein is CASSGVSTGELFF. CDR3 nucleotides: TGTGCCAGCAGTGGTGTATCCACCGGGGAGCTGTTTTTT. The chain carries TRBV2 and TRBJ2-2, with D unresolved. Trimming removed 4 bases at V and 4 bases at J, with 7 bases between. CDR3 size: 13 residues. The germline CDR1 and CDR2 sequences are SNHLY and FYNNEI.

This clone has only a few counts. This chain connects TRBV5-1 to TRBJ2-2; D is unclear. In germline, CDR1 is SGHRS, CDR2 YFSETQ. Trimming removed 4 bases from V and 4 bases from J, with 5 bases in between. The CDR3 loop spans 12 amino acids. The CDR3 DNA follows: TGCGCCAGCAGCCTGAGCACCGGGGAGCTGTTTTTT. As protein: CASSLSTGELFF.

This clone was observed once. J is TRBJ1-1 and V is TRBV6-5; D gene unclear. Trimming stripped 6 bases from V and 2 bases from J, with 13 bases between. This CDR3 is 14 amino acids long. Germline CDR1 MNHEY, CDR2 SVGAGI. The CDR3 protein is CASSGRVGNTEAFF. The CDR3 DNA reads as TGTGCCAGCAGCGGTCGGGTTGGAAACACTGAAGCTTTCTTT.

The genes are TRBV15 and TRBJ2-7; 7 bases fit TRBD1. Germline V CDR1 and CDR2: LNHNV, YYDKDF (reference sequence). V trimming: 1 base; J trimming: 7 bases; junction bases outside the gene matches: 13. The CDR3 consists of 16 residues. CDR3 DNA: TGTGCCACCAGCAGAGCTGCAAGGACAGGCGCGCTAGAGCAGTACTTC. This encodes CATSRAARTGALEQYF.

The V and J genes are TRBV19 and TRBJ1-6, with D tentatively TRBD1 (5 bases). The CDR3 extends over 15 amino acids. Germline V gives CDR1 LNHDA, CDR2 SQIVND (reference sequence). The V end lost 6 bases, the J end lost 7 bases, and 16 bases lay between the germline ends. This CDR3 reads CASRGSQDRNSPLHF. CDR3 sequence (DNA): TGTGCCAGTAGGGGCTCACAGGACCGAAATTCACCCCTCCACTTT.

The V and J genes are TRBV2 and TRBJ2-2; possibly TRBD2 for D (6 bases). V dropped 1 base and J dropped 0 bases, with 6 bases sitting between them. The CDR3 runs to 15 residues. Germline CDR1 is SNHLY and CDR2 is FYNNEI. The chain's CDR3 is CASSEERANTGELFF. CDR3 nucleotide sequence: TGTGCCAGCAGTGAAGAGCGGGCGAACACCGGGGAGCTGTTTTTT.

The chain is built from TRBV10-1 and TRBJ2-1, with D uncertain. Trimming shortened V by 2 bases and J by 0 bases, and 8 bases separated the two germline ends. This CDR3 comprises 15 residues. CDR1 is WNHNN, CDR2 SYGVQD, per germline (reference sequence). Here the CDR3 DNA reads TGCGCCAGCAGTGAGAGCCCTAGCTCCTACAATGAGCAGTTCTTC. Its translation: CASSESPSSYNEQFF.

The chain joins TRBV27 to TRBJ2-1, with 7 bases identical to TRBD1. The CDR3 consists of 15 residues. Trimming cost V 5 bases and J 0 bases; bases outside gene matches: 4. The germline gives CDR1 MNHEY, CDR2 SMNVEV (reference sequence). DNA of the CDR3: TGTGCCAGCAGTGGGACAGACAGCTCCTACAATGAGCAGTTCTTC. Translating it yields CASSGTDSSYNEQFF.

The chain employs TRBV25-1 and TRBJ2-3; the match to TRBD2 covers 8 bases. The germline gives CDR1 MGHDK, CDR2 SYGVNS. J was trimmed by 1 base and V by 4 bases; bases with no gene match: 4. The CDR3 runs to 15 residues. CDR3 in amino acids: CASSGGGLGTDTQYF. DNA for the CDR3: TGTGCCAGCAGTGGGGGGGGACTAGGCACAGATACGCAGTATTTT.

The chain is built from TRBV11-3 and TRBJ2-1; D is possibly TRBD1 (5 bases). The CDR3 runs to 13 residues. Germline CDR1 SGHNT, CDR2 YENEEA. Trimming shortened V by 4 bases and J by 3 bases, and 7 bases separated the two germline ends. DNA for the CDR3: TGTGCCAGCAGCTCTGACAGCTACAATGAGCAGTTCTTC. Translated, it gives CASSSDSYNEQFF.

This chain uses TRBV6-5 with TRBJ2-7; 7 nucleotides agree with TRBD1. Germline CDR1 MNHEY, CDR2 SVGAGI. The trim removed 6 bases at V and 0 bases at J, leaving 5 bases unmatched. CDR3 length: 14 amino acids. The DNA for the CDR3 is TGTGCCAGCAGGACAAGGGACAGCTCCTACGAGCAGTACTTC. Its translation is CASRTRDSSYEQYF.

This chain links TRBV19 with TRBJ1-1; no firm D call. This CDR3 has 15 residues. V was clipped by 3 bases and J by 1 base, with 12 bases between them. Per germline, CDR1 LNHDA and CDR2 SQIVND (reference sequence). The CDR3 sequence: CASSIRYSPNTEAFF. CDR3 in DNA: TGTGCCAGTAGTATTAGGTACAGTCCGAACACTGAAGCTTTCTTT.

Here the CDR3 reads CASGLVWGPQETQYF. CDR3 coding DNA: TGTGCTAGTGGTTTGGTATGGGGGCCCCAAGAGACCCAGTACTTC. The chain links TRBV12-5 to TRBJ2-5; maybe TRBD1 (6 bases). Germline lookup yields CDR1 LGHNT and CDR2 FRNRAP. Trimming took 0 bases from V and 1 from J, leaving 9 bases between them. The CDR3 runs 15 residues.

This clone showed up just once. This chain joins TRBV27 and TRBJ1-4; D is perhaps TRBD1 (5 bases). CDR3 length: 13 residues. Germline-derived CDR1 and CDR2 are MNHEY and SMNVEV (reference sequence). Between the trimmed V and J ends, which lost 6 bases and 7 bases, there was a span of 12 bases. CDR3: CASSPGGGEKLFF. The CDR3 DNA sequence: TGTGCCAGCAGCCCCGGGGGAGGTGAAAAACTGTTTTTT.

This clone came up a few times. The V gene is TRBV20-1, the J gene TRBJ1-1; maybe TRBD1 (5 bases). Germline V gene lookup returns CDR1 DFQATT and CDR2 SNEGSKA (reference sequence). The CDR3 is made up of 11 amino acids. V was cut by 1 base and J by 8 bases, with 8 bases left in between. CDR3 sequence (DNA): TGCAGTGCTAGAGGATCAGGGGAAGCTTTCTTT. Its protein product is CSARGSGEAFF.

This chain uses TRBV3-1 (or the pseudogene TRBV3-2) with TRBJ1-3, with TRBD1 matching 11 bases. CDR1 and CDR2 from the germline V gene are LGHDT and YNNKEL (reference sequence). With 5 bases clipped from V and 1 base from J, the junction kept 13 bases outside the gene matches. This CDR3 spans 19 amino acids. In DNA form, the CDR3 reads TGTGCCAGCAGCGGTTGGACAGGGGGCTTCCCGGTTTCTGGAAACACCATATATTTT. Its translation is CASSGWTGGFPVSGNTIYF.

The rearrangement joins TRBV12-5 to TRBJ2-3; 8 nucleotides line up with TRBD2. V lost 7 bases to trimming and J lost 0 bases; unmatched junction nucleotides: 9. The length of the CDR3 is 16 residues. CDR1 LGHNT and CDR2 FRNRAP come from the germline V gene. CDR3: CASASGRGSSTDTQYF. CDR3 nucleotides: TGTGCTAGTGCCTCCGGGAGGGGAAGTAGCACAGATACGCAGTATTTT.

CDR3 sequence: CASSSGLNTEAFF. As DNA, the CDR3 is TGTGCCAGTAGTTCAGGGTTGAACACTGAAGCTTTCTTT. The chain has TRBV19 and TRBJ1-1, with D possibly being TRBD1 (5 bases). The CDR3 runs to 13 residues. V dropped 5 bases and J dropped 0 bases, with 7 bases sitting between them. Per germline, CDR1 LNHDA and CDR2 SQIVND (reference sequence).

The CDR3 region has the DNA TGTGCCAGCAGTAGGGGAGGTGAGCAGTTCTTC. Translation: CASSRGGEQFF. This sequence joins TRBV12-3 or TRBV12-4 and TRBJ2-1, with a possible D match to TRBD2 (6 bases). This CDR3 region has 11 residues. Trimming pared 5 bases from V and 9 bases from J, leaving 8 bases between.

The chain couples TRBV27 to TRBJ1-2; 10 bases line up with TRBD1. The junction had 6 bases not matched to a gene; V was cut back by 10 bases and J by 7 bases. The germline V gene encodes CDR1 MNHEY and CDR2 SMNVEV (reference sequence). The CDR3 is 12 residues long. CDR3 protein: CATATGGSGYTF. CDR3 bases: TGTGCCACCGCGACAGGGGGCTCTGGCTACACCTTC.

The gene calls are TRBV7-9 and TRBJ2-4; tentative D call: TRBD2 (5 bases). CDR3 size: 14 residues. Germline V gene data show CDR1 as SEHNR and CDR2 as FQNEAQ (reference sequence). The ends were cut back, 5 bases at V and 0 bases at J, with 8 bases in the middle. For the CDR3, the DNA is TGTGCCAGCAGCGCGGGTCAAGCCAAAAACATTCAGTACTTC. It specifies CASSAGQAKNIQYF.

The chain has TRBV5-1 and TRBJ2-1; D is perhaps TRBD2 (6 bases). Trimming took off 0 bases at V and 8 bases at J, with 12 bases between the two ends. Germline loops: CDR1 SGHRS, CDR2 YFSETQ. The CDR3 sequence is 14 residues long. Here the CDR3 reads CASSLAGVLDEQFF. The DNA of the CDR3 is TGCGCCAGCAGCTTGGCGGGGGTCCTGGATGAGCAGTTCTTC.

CDR3 DNA sequence: TGTGCCAGCAGCCCCGTGGCCCGGGACAAGGTCAGTGAAGCTTTCTTT. Amino acids: CASSPVARDKVSEAFF. The chain recombines TRBV5-6 with TRBJ1-1; perhaps TRBD1 as D (6 bases). This CDR3 spans 16 amino acids. Germline values: CDR1 SGHDT, CDR2 YYEEEE. V was cut by 4 bases and J by 7 bases, with 23 bases left in between.

This chain uses TRBV20-1 with TRBJ1-1; D might be TRBD1 (5 bases). CDR1 is DFQATT, CDR2 SNEGSKA, per germline (reference sequence). V dropped 3 bases and J dropped 7 bases, with 12 bases sitting between them. The CDR3 runs 12 residues. The CDR3, as DNA: TGCAGTGCTAGTGATCCAGGGCTTGAAGCTTTCTTT. This encodes CSASDPGLEAFF.

A word on this clone: Other nucleotide sequences in the sample specify the same CDR3. CDR3 sequence reads: CASSQDPTANYGYTF. CDR3 nucleotides: TGCGCCAGCAGCCAAGATCCGACAGCTAACTATGGCTACACCTTC. The chain carries TRBV4-1 and TRBJ1-2, with D tentatively TRBD1 (5 bases). The CDR3 loop spans 15 amino acids. Looked up from germline, CDR1 is MGHRA and CDR2 is YSYEKL. Trimming shortened V by 0 bases and J by 0 bases, and 8 bases separated the two germline ends.

V is TRBV4-1 and J is TRBJ1-1; TRBD1 might be the D (5 bases). CDR1 is MGHRA, CDR2 YSYEKL, per germline. The germline V and J ends were trimmed by 4 bases and 0 bases, with 15 bases remaining between them. The CDR3 extends over 16 amino acids. CDR3 in amino acids: CASSRTPGGLNTEAFF. The CDR3, as DNA: TGCGCCAGCAGCCGGACACCGGGGGGACTGAACACTGAAGCTTTCTTT.

The genes are TRBV30 and TRBJ1-1; 8 bases align to TRBD1. Per the germline V gene, CDR1 is GTSNPN and CDR2 is SVGIG (reference sequence). The V segment lost 3 bases and the J segment 3 bases; nucleotides outside the gene matches: 9. There are 15 residues in the CDR3. As DNA, the CDR3 is TGTGCCTGGAGACGCTTGGACAGGGTGGACACTGAAGCTTTCTTT. Its protein is CAWRRLDRVDTEAFF. Full variable domain (rest looked up from reference TRBV30 and TRBJ1-1): SQTIHQWPATLVQPVGSPLSLECTVEGTSNPNLYWYRQAAGRGLQLLFYSVGIGQISSEVPQNLSASRPQDRQFILSSKKLLLSDSGFYLCAWRRLDRVDTEAFFGQGTRLTVV.

The chain recombines TRBV18 with TRBJ1-2; 9 nucleotides line up with TRBD1. From germline, CDR1 is KGHSH and CDR2 LQKENI. Losses at the gene ends were 3 bases for V and 6 bases for J; bases not matched to a gene: 2. The CDR3 totals 13 residues. This CDR3 is CASSPGTGHGYTF. Written as DNA, the CDR3 is TGTGCCAGCTCACCGGGGACAGGGCATGGCTACACCTTC.

This chain connects TRBV6-4 to TRBJ1-6; no definite D call. Trimming removed 2 bases at V and 0 bases at J, with 14 bases between. CDR3 size: 18 residues. Germline CDR1 MRHNA, CDR2 SNTAGT. In DNA, the CDR3 is TGTGCCAGCAGTGACCCAATGCCTTGGAGCTCCTATAATTCACCCCTCCACTTT. Encoded protein: CASSDPMPWSSYNSPLHF.